The next 14 T cell receptor beta chains were all read from a single sample in a study of spatial heterogeneity in lung cancer. Noted time point: sample taken at primary tumor resection. MiXCR, applied by TCRdb to the 5' RACE reads, yields one record per CDR3 protein. The sample includes more than 4,000 distinct CDR3 sequences, approximately 3% of them seen just once. The specimen comprised normal lung tissue next to the tumor, sampled at surgery. The receptors derive from a male donor with early-stage non-small cell lung cancer.

As concerns this clonotype: Just one base apart from a much larger clone, this may be a read error. This chain connects TRBV5-1 to TRBJ2-7; 7 positions match TRBD1. The ends lost 0 bases at V and 4 bases at J; junction bases unmatched: 4. Per germline, CDR1 SGHRS and CDR2 YFSETQ. The CDR3 totals 14 residues. The CDR3 nucleotides read TGCGCCAGCAGCTTGGCGGGACAGCGATACGAGCAGTACTTC. Translating gives CASSLAGQRYEQYF.

This clonotype was detected many times. The V gene is TRBV4-3, the J gene TRBJ1-2, with TRBD1 matching over 7 bases. The CDR3 spans 18 residues. With 4 bases clipped from V and 3 bases from J, the junction kept 17 bases outside the gene matches. Germline CDR1 is LGHNA and CDR2 is YSLEER. In DNA, the CDR3 is TGCGCCAGCAGCCCAGAGGTTGGACAGGTCCTTCGGGACTATGGCTACACCTTC. It yields the protein CASSPEVGQVLRDYGYTF.

This clonotype came up many times. The chain carries TRBV12-3 or TRBV12-4 and TRBJ2-1; 9 nucleotides line up with TRBD2. This CDR3 comprises 14 residues. V lost 4 bases, J lost 7 bases, and 5 bases stayed unmatched. CDR3 sequence reads: CASSSGTSKNEQFF. For the CDR3, the DNA is TGTGCCAGCAGTTCCGGGACTAGCAAAAATGAGCAGTTCTTC.

This clonotype is medium-sized (0.01 to 0.1%) in the sample. The chain uses TRBV7-9 and TRBJ1-1; TRBD1 agrees at 7 bases. The junction had 8 bases not matched to a gene; V was cut back by 6 bases and J by 7 bases. The CDR3 spans 13 residues. The V gene's germline CDR1 is SEHNR and CDR2 FQNEAQ (reference sequence). The CDR3 DNA is TGTGCCAGCAGTCCCCCAAGGACAGGTGAAGCTTTCTTT. This codes for CASSPPRTGEAFF.

The chain uses TRBV4-3 and TRBJ1-1, with a possible D match to TRBD1 (5 bases). Germline CDR1 LGHNA, CDR2 YSLEER. The CDR3 runs 13 residues. V was pared by 6 bases and J by 1 base, with 9 bases between. CDR3 sequence: CASRAGRNTEAFF. DNA for the CDR3: TGCGCCAGCAGAGCAGGGAGGAACACTGAAGCTTTCTTT.

This clonotype is medium-sized by share. V gene TRBV9 combines with J gene TRBJ2-1; 10 bases align to TRBD2. The CDR3 runs to 16 residues. V trimming: 2 bases; J trimming: 4 bases; junction bases outside the gene matches: 6. Germline V CDR1 and CDR2: SGDLS, YYNGEE. The CDR3 DNA is TGTGCCAGCAGCGTGTCCCTAGCGGGAGATTACAATGAGCAGTTCTTC. This gives the protein CASSVSLAGDYNEQFF.

This clonotype was found a few times. The chain's CDR3 is CASSSLFPGQGEETQYF. The CDR3 DNA reads as TGTGCCAGCAGTTCCCTTTTCCCGGGACAGGGGGAAGAGACCCAGTACTTC. The gene calls are TRBV28 and TRBJ2-5, with 11 nucleotides matching TRBD1. With V trimmed by 4 bases and J by 3 bases, 10 bases remained unmatched. The V gene's germline CDR1 is MDHEN and CDR2 SYDVKM. CDR3 length: 17 amino acids.

The gene calls are TRBV12-3 or TRBV12-4 and TRBJ2-4, with 8 bases that match TRBD1. The CDR3 runs to 16 residues. The V and J ends lost 5 bases and 7 bases, in that order; junction bases with no gene match: 13. The DNA of the CDR3 is TGTGCCAGCAGTCAGCGGCCGGGGACAGGTCCCAACATTCAGTACTTC. It yields the protein CASSQRPGTGPNIQYF.

This clonotype was picked up a small number of times. This chain joins TRBV5-4 and TRBJ1-1; possibly TRBD1 for D (6 bases). Trimming shortened V by 1 base and J by 3 bases, and 10 bases separated the two germline ends. The CDR3 is made up of 14 amino acids. Germline V lookup: CDR1 SGHNT, CDR2 YYREEE (reference sequence). The chain's CDR3 is CASSLWGADTEAFF. The CDR3 nucleotides read TGTGCCAGCAGCTTGTGGGGGGCGGACACTGAAGCTTTCTTT.

This clonotype was seen at least ten times. V is TRBV19 and J is TRBJ1-5, with D uncertain. From germline, CDR1 is LNHDA and CDR2 SQIVND (reference sequence). This CDR3 spans 11 amino acids. V dropped 4 bases and J dropped 15 bases, with 13 bases sitting between them. In nucleotides, the CDR3 is TGTGCCAGTAGTACTATCAGAGGTTGGCATTTT. Its protein is CASSTIRGWHF.

This clonotype was counted a few times. The chain links TRBV25-1 to TRBJ1-3; unclear D gene. The CDR3 sequence is 13 residues long. CDR1 MGHDK and CDR2 SYGVNS come from the germline V gene. The V end lost 6 bases, the J end lost 2 bases, and 8 bases lay between the germline ends. The CDR3 coding sequence is TGTGCCAGCAGAAGAGGAGCTGGAAACACCATATATTTT. It is translated as CASRRGAGNTIYF.

The table lists this clonotype with many counts. The chain uses TRBV7-9 and TRBJ1-1; 8 bases align to TRBD1. CDR1 SEHNR and CDR2 FQNEAQ come from the germline V gene (reference sequence). The V gene end was trimmed by 5 bases and the J gene end by 5 bases; junction bases not matched to a gene: 10. The CDR3 totals 15 residues. The CDR3 spells CASSKLQGAGTEAFF. The CDR3 DNA follows: TGTGCCAGCAGCAAACTTCAGGGGGCTGGGACTGAAGCTTTCTTT.

This clonotype was found many times. The V gene is TRBV5-6, the J gene TRBJ1-3; D gene ambiguous. Trimming cost V 0 bases and J 0 bases, with 10 bases left between them. The CDR3 runs to 16 residues. Germline CDR1 and CDR2: SGHDT and YYEEEE. CDR3 region: CASSLGRVYSGNTIYF. The CDR3 coding sequence is TGTGCCAGCAGCTTGGGTCGAGTCTACTCTGGAAACACCATATATTTT.

For this clonotype: A much larger clone lies a single base off, so this may be a read error. V is TRBV20-1 and J is TRBJ1-2, with TRBD1 as a possible D gene (5 bases). Germline assignment: CDR1 DFQATT and CDR2 SNEGSKA (reference sequence). The CDR3 is 12 amino acids. The CDR3 nucleotides are TGCAGTGCTGGGGCGGACAACTATGGCTACAACTTC. Encoded protein: CSAGADNYGYNF.